These T cell receptor beta chains were read from a single sample in a study of cytomegalovirus exposure and HLA in healthy donors. Generated by immunoSEQ multiplex PCR, the TCRdb table keeps only in-frame clones and is missing some. The sample lists around 250,000 clones, approximately 81% seen once, with less than 9% in the top ten. Sequencing was carried out using PBMCs. The origin of the receptors is a woman aged 60-70 years in good health and CMV-seropositive. Both conserved end residues are part of each CDR3. A D gene is named only where the DNA matches it firmly. Clone size is stated in some rows and not others, as once, few, many or a class when expanded.

clone_size,d_call,v_call,j_call,cdr3_aa,cdr3_nt
.,.,TRBV27,TRBJ2-7,CASSLGLAYEQYF,TGTGCCAGCAGTTTAGGACTGGCCTACGAGCAGTACTTC
.,TRBD2,TRBV12-5,TRBJ2-3,CASGPQTPGLGSTDTQYF,TGTGCTAGTGGTCCCCAGACACCGGGACTAGGTAGCACAGATACGCAGTATTTT
.,.,TRBV4-1,TRBJ1-1,CASSQVGGGKNTEAFF,TGCGCCAGCAGCCAAGTCGGGGGAGGGAAGAACACTGAAGCTTTCTTT
.,TRBD1,TRBV7-2,TRBJ2-7,CASSSDRAIAYEQYF,TGTGCCAGCAGCTCCGACAGGGCAATTGCCTACGAGCAGTACTTC
.,.,TRBV5-1,TRBJ1-5,CASSLDRNQPQHF,TGCGCCAGCAGCTTGGACAGGAATCAGCCCCAGCATTTT
.,TRBD1,TRBV27,TRBJ2-2,CASSLWDSGTGELFF,TGTGCCAGCAGTTTATGGGACAGCGGCACCGGGGAGCTGTTTTTT
.,TRBD1,TRBV7-3,TRBJ2-3,CASSLSGGTGGTDTQYF,TGTGCCAGCAGCTTATCGGGCGGAACAGGGGGCACAGATACGCAGTATTTT
.,TRBD1,TRBV30,TRBJ1-1,CAWSRPPGTADTEAFF,TGTGCCTGGAGTAGACCCCCCGGGACAGCGGACACTGAAGCTTTCTTT
once,.,TRBV19,TRBJ1-2,CASSIAGNYGYTF,TGTGCCAGTAGTATAGCCGGGAACTATGGCTACACCTTC
.,TRBD2,TRBV5-1,TRBJ2-1,CASSLELAGVNEQFF,TGCGCCAGCAGCTTGGAACTAGCGGGAGTCAATGAGCAGTTCTTC
.,.,TRBV7-9,TRBJ1-1,CASSLERVLW,TGTGCCAGCAGCTTAGAGAGGGTACTTTGG
.,TRBD1,TRBV5-1,TRBJ2-5,CASSITGDTETQYF,TGCGCCAGCAGCATTACAGGGGATACGGAGACCCAGTACTTC
.,.,TRBV5-1,TRBJ2-3,CASVGTFPHTQYF,TGCGCCAGCGTGGGGACTTTCCCACATACGCAGTATTTT
.,.,TRBV11-1,TRBJ2-7,CASSLDRASNEQYF,TGTGCCAGCAGCTTAGACAGGGCGAGTAACGAGCAGTACTTC
.,.,TRBV7-2,TRBJ2-1,CASSLETTSSYNEQFF,TGTGCCAGCAGCTTAGAGACTACGAGCTCCTACAATGAGCAGTTCTTC
.,TRBD1,TRBV28,TRBJ2-7,CASSLVHRGYEQYF,TGTGCCAGCAGCCTAGTGCACAGGGGCTACGAGCAGTACTTC
.,.,TRBV29-1,TRBJ2-7,CSGLGTGPHEQYF,TGCAGCGGTCTTGGAACAGGGCCCCACGAGCAGTACTTC
.,TRBD2,TRBV19,TRBJ2-1,CASSRGTSGRVGEQFF,TGTGCCAGTAGCCGAGGGACTAGCGGGAGGGTCGGTGAGCAGTTCTTC
few,TRBD2,TRBV13,TRBJ2-5,CASSFVLAGHETQYF,TGTGCCAGCAGCTTTGTCCTAGCGGGACACGAGACCCAGTACTTC
.,TRBD2,TRBV7-9,TRBJ2-1,CASSPRLARSNNEQFF,TGTGCCAGCAGCCCCAGACTAGCGCGGTCAAACAATGAGCAGTTCTTC
once,.,TRBV28,TRBJ1-3,CASRAGNSGNTIYF,TGTGCCAGCAGGGCAGGGAACTCTGGAAACACCATATATTTT
.,.,TRBV2,TRBJ2-3,CASSESSGTDTQYF,TGTGCCAGCAGTGAAAGTAGCGGCACAGATACGCAGTATTTT
few,.,TRBV19,TRBJ1-6,CASSKSNRRMNSPLHF,TGTGCCAGTAGTAAGTCGAACAGGAGAATGAATTCACCCCTCCACTTT
.,.,TRBV4-1,TRBJ1-1,CASSQETGLRGAFF,TGCGCCAGCAGCCAAGAAACTGGGTTGAGAGGAGCTTTCTTT
.,.,TRBV7-9,TRBJ2-3,CSSSPPHREMGTDTQYF,TGTTCCAGCAGCCCCCCCCACAGGGAGATGGGCACAGATACGCAGTATTTT
.,TRBD1,TRBV4-1,TRBJ1-6,CASSPGQGSNSPLHF,TGCGCCAGCAGCCCCGGACAGGGCAGTAATTCACCCCTCCACTTT
.,TRBD1,TRBV7-9,TRBJ1-2,CASSLADREVSGYTF,TGTGCCAGCAGCTTAGCGGACAGGGAAGTGTCTGGCTACACCTTC
.,.,TRBV5-4,TRBJ2-1,CATLNRNEQFF,TGTGCCACTCTCAACAGAAATGAGCAGTTCTTC
.,TRBD1,TRBV7-7,TRBJ2-3,CASSLGTGITDTQYF,TGTGCCAGCAGCTTAGGGACAGGTATCACAGATACGCAGTATTTT
.,TRBD1,TRBV5-4,TRBJ2-7,CASSDRVREQYF,TGTGCCAGCAGTGACAGGGTACGCGAGCAGTACTTC
.,.,TRBV5-1,TRBJ2-7,CASSSGNPGAEQYF,TGCGCCAGCAGCTCGGGGAACCCAGGAGCCGAGCAGTACTTC
few,TRBD1,TRBV2,TRBJ2-3,CASMTGYTDTQYF,TGTGCCAGCATGACAGGGTACACAGATACGCAGTATTTT
once,TRBD2,TRBV7-9,TRBJ2-1,CASSLARLADSYNEQFF,TGTGCCAGCAGCTTAGCCCGACTAGCGGACTCCTACAATGAGCAGTTCTTC
few,TRBD1,TRBV7-6,TRBJ2-5,CASSLADRGMETQYF,TGTGCCAGCAGCTTAGCTGACAGGGGGATGGAGACCCAGTACTTC
.,TRBD2,TRBV27,TRBJ2-7,CASSFAGAYEQYF,TGTGCCAGCAGTTTCGCGGGAGCTTACGAGCAGTACTTC
.,TRBD1,TRBV5-5,TRBJ1-1,CASSVGQGEGKAFF,TGTGCCAGCAGCGTGGGACAGGGGGAGGGTAAAGCTTTCTTT
.,TRBD2,TRBV9,TRBJ2-7,CASSVDFGTSVYEQYF,TGTGCCAGCAGCGTTGATTTCGGGACTAGCGTTTACGAGCAGTACTTC
.,.,TRBV7-3,TRBJ2-2,CASSIDLTGELFF,TGTGCCAGCAGCATAGATCTCACCGGGGAGCTGTTTTTT
.,.,TRBV11-2,TRBJ2-7,CASSLDPGHSYEQYF,TGTGCCAGCAGCTTAGATCCGGGACACTCCTACGAGCAGTACTTC
.,TRBD2,TRBV7-8,TRBJ2-7,CASSPPQQRGTYEQYF,TGTGCCAGCAGCCCCCCCCAGCAGCGGGGAACCTACGAGCAGTACTTC
.,.,TRBV5-6,TRBJ2-7,CASSPRGGKREQYF,TGTGCCAGCAGCCCCAGGGGAGGGAAGCGCGAGCAGTACTTC
.,TRBD1,TRBV12-5,TRBJ1-1,CASAKDRIGTEAFF,TGTGCTAGTGCCAAGGACAGGATCGGCACTGAAGCTTTCTTT
.,.,TRBV2,TRBJ2-7,CANDGGGSSYEQYF,TGTGCCAACGACGGGGGCGGGAGTTCCTACGAGCAGTACTTC
.,TRBD1,TRBV30,TRBJ1-2,CAWSAGTVYGYTF,TGTGCCTGGAGTGCCGGGACAGTCTATGGCTACACCTTC
.,.,TRBV28,TRBJ1-1,CASSLGHLKEAFF,TGTGCCAGCAGTCTTGGACACCTAAAAGAAGCTTTCTTT
.,.,TRBV6-1,TRBJ2-7,CASSGEIAPGGEQYF,TGTGCCAGCAGCGGGGAAATAGCTCCTGGCGGGGAGCAGTACTTC